These T cell receptor beta chains were read from a single sample in a study of blood T cell repertoires in COVID-19. This table comes from immunoSEQ multiplex PCR, and its TCRdb copy is limited to in-frame clones, with some not included. The data show about 230,000 clones, about nine tenths seen once. Sequencing was performed on peripheral blood. The receptor set was obtained from a man aged 50 to 59 with COVID-19, enrolled during active disease. CDR3s leave out the opening cysteine and the closing phenylalanine or tryptophan. Rows may omit the clone size; those that give it use once, few, many or a size class.

v_gene: TRBV6-5
abundance: -
j_gene: TRBJ1-1
CDR3aa: ASSPRGTNTEAF

v_gene: TRBV15
abundance: -
j_gene: TRBJ2-3
CDR3aa: ATSRDRAGDTQY

v_gene: TRBV7-2
abundance: -
j_gene: TRBJ2-7
CDR3aa: ASSLGAGRYEQY

v_gene: TRBV6-5
abundance: once
j_gene: TRBJ2-1
CDR3aa: ASRDRGYNEQF

v_gene: TRBV6-5
abundance: -
j_gene: TRBJ1-1
CDR3aa: ASRYLRGEGEAF

v_gene: TRBV9
abundance: -
j_gene: TRBJ1-3
CDR3aa: ASSSRQGDSGNTIY

v_gene: TRBV2
abundance: -
j_gene: TRBJ2-7
CDR3aa: ASAGGYEQY

v_gene: TRBV15
abundance: -
j_gene: TRBJ2-7
CDR3aa: ATSRAGTSVNEQY

v_gene: TRBV12-3/TRBV12-4
abundance: -
j_gene: TRBJ2-7
CDR3aa: ASSFLYEQY

v_gene: TRBV9
abundance: -
j_gene: TRBJ2-7
CDR3aa: ASSVSAGTGIGSSYEQY

v_gene: TRBV7-3
abundance: -
j_gene: TRBJ2-6
CDR3aa: ASSSPGQFSGANVLT

v_gene: TRBV3-1/TRBV3-2
abundance: few
j_gene: TRBJ2-2
CDR3aa: ASSKRILAGVGELF

v_gene: TRBV7-9
abundance: once
j_gene: TRBJ1-1
CDR3aa: ASSSAGGFTEAF

v_gene: TRBV5-4
abundance: -
j_gene: TRBJ2-1
CDR3aa: ASSPGTSGVYNEQF

v_gene: TRBV7-6
abundance: once
j_gene: TRBJ2-3
CDR3aa: ASSHLAGGFTDTQY

v_gene: TRBV5-1
abundance: once
j_gene: TRBJ1-2
CDR3aa: ASSFVDNANYGYT

v_gene: TRBV6-1
abundance: -
j_gene: TRBJ1-1
CDR3aa: ASSGFPGQVGARTEAF

v_gene: TRBV9
abundance: -
j_gene: TRBJ1-2
CDR3aa: ASSPGTGSGYT

v_gene: TRBV21-1
abundance: -
j_gene: TRBJ2-5
CDR3aa: ASSPPDRGREQETQY

v_gene: TRBV10-3
abundance: -
j_gene: TRBJ2-1
CDR3aa: AISRASGDKYEQF

v_gene: TRBV7-6
abundance: -
j_gene: TRBJ2-5
CDR3aa: ASSLAGGQVAQQETQY

v_gene: TRBV28
abundance: once
j_gene: TRBJ2-3
CDR3aa: ASSGLAGGPQY

v_gene: TRBV30
abundance: -
j_gene: TRBJ2-7
CDR3aa: AWTPDRTYEQY

v_gene: TRBV3-1/TRBV3-2
abundance: -
j_gene: TRBJ2-7
CDR3aa: ASSLGTSGAYEQY

v_gene: TRBV3-1/TRBV3-2
abundance: -
j_gene: TRBJ2-7
CDR3aa: ASSQEIAYFSYEQY

v_gene: TRBV7-9
abundance: -
j_gene: TRBJ2-5
CDR3aa: ASSPTGTRNVGETQY

v_gene: TRBV9
abundance: -
j_gene: TRBJ2-1
CDR3aa: ASTPRVGSGTEEQF

v_gene: TRBV5-6
abundance: once
j_gene: TRBJ1-5
CDR3aa: ASSLNRGQSNQPQH

v_gene: TRBV4-1
abundance: -
j_gene: TRBJ2-7
CDR3aa: ASSQVGTGGSYEQY

v_gene: TRBV6-6
abundance: -
j_gene: TRBJ2-1
CDR3aa: ASRLLAGGLYNEQF

v_gene: TRBV9
abundance: -
j_gene: TRBJ2-1
CDR3aa: ASSPPSGGYNEQF

v_gene: TRBV4-2
abundance: -
j_gene: TRBJ2-2
CDR3aa: ASSQGGLAGDSGELF

v_gene: TRBV3-1/TRBV3-2
abundance: -
j_gene: TRBJ1-4
CDR3aa: ASSQESVTDSLF

v_gene: TRBV5-4
abundance: -
j_gene: TRBJ1-5
CDR3aa: ASGTPKGYQPQH

v_gene: TRBV27
abundance: -
j_gene: TRBJ1-1
CDR3aa: ASSLWREGGAEAF

v_gene: TRBV24-1
abundance: -
j_gene: TRBJ2-3
CDR3aa: ATSDLTGLGVNTQY

v_gene: TRBV19
abundance: -
j_gene: TRBJ1-2
CDR3aa: ASSEQGAHYGYT

v_gene: TRBV6-2/TRBV6-3
abundance: -
j_gene: TRBJ2-3
CDR3aa: ASSYDERDTQY

v_gene: TRBV6-2/TRBV6-3
abundance: -
j_gene: TRBJ2-1
CDR3aa: ASSRTSGGPRDEQF

v_gene: TRBV18
abundance: -
j_gene: TRBJ1-1
CDR3aa: ASSQGVSSTEAF

v_gene: TRBV3-1/TRBV3-2
abundance: -
j_gene: TRBJ1-5
CDR3aa: ASSQGTGGVEQPQH

v_gene: TRBV7-3
abundance: -
j_gene: TRBJ1-1
CDR3aa: ASSSAGANTEAF

v_gene: TRBV27
abundance: -
j_gene: TRBJ2-7
CDR3aa: ASSSPGGKDEQY

v_gene: TRBV24-1
abundance: -
j_gene: TRBJ1-1
CDR3aa: ATSDNRDREAF

v_gene: TRBV24-1
abundance: -
j_gene: TRBJ1-6
CDR3aa: ATSDGGAYYNSPLH

v_gene: TRBV2
abundance: -
j_gene: TRBJ1-5
CDR3aa: ASSVDTGSNQPQH

v_gene: TRBV5-4
abundance: -
j_gene: TRBJ1-1
CDR3aa: ASSPLGGARNTEAF

v_gene: TRBV6-1
abundance: -
j_gene: TRBJ2-7
CDR3aa: ASSEIGVFQTYEQY

v_gene: TRBV9
abundance: once
j_gene: TRBJ2-1
CDR3aa: ASSVSASGSHGSYNEQF

v_gene: TRBV24-1
abundance: -
j_gene: TRBJ2-2
CDR3aa: ATSGGFGTGELF

v_gene: TRBV18
abundance: -
j_gene: TRBJ2-1
CDR3aa: ASSPLATHLQGAWNEQF

v_gene: TRBV9
abundance: -
j_gene: TRBJ2-1
CDR3aa: ASSGKRSNEQF

v_gene: TRBV16
abundance: -
j_gene: TRBJ1-4
CDR3aa: ASSQSRQNEKLF

v_gene: TRBV6-1
abundance: -
j_gene: TRBJ2-3
CDR3aa: ASSALSGGRTDTQY

v_gene: TRBV7-9
abundance: -
j_gene: TRBJ2-5
CDR3aa: ASSLPRMAGETQY

v_gene: TRBV6-5
abundance: -
j_gene: TRBJ2-7
CDR3aa: ASSKRGGVEQY

v_gene: TRBV19
abundance: once
j_gene: TRBJ2-1
CDR3aa: ASSLQRSYNEQF